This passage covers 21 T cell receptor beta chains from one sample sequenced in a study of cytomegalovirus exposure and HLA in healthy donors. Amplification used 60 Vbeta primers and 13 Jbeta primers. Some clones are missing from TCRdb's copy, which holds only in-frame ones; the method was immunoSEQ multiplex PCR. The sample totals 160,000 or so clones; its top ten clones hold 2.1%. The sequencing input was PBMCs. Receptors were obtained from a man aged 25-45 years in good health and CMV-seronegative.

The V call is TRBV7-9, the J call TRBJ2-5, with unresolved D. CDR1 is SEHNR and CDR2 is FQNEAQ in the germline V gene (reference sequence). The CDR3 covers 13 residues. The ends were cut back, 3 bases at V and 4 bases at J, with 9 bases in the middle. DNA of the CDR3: TGTGCCAGCAGCTTGACACCCTCAGAGACCCAGTACTTC. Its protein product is CASSLTPSETQYF.

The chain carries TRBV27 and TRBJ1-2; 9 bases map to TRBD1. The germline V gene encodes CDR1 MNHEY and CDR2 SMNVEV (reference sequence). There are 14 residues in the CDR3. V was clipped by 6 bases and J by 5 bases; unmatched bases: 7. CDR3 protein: CASSQQGAPYGYTF. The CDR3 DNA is TGTGCCAGCAGCCAACAGGGGGCCCCTTATGGCTACACCTTC.

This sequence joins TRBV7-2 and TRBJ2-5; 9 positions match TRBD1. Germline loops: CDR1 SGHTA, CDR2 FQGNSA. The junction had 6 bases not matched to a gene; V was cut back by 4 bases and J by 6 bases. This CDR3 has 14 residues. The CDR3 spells CASSYRDRAQTQYF. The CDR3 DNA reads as TGTGCCAGCAGCTACCGGGACAGGGCGCAGACCCAGTACTTC. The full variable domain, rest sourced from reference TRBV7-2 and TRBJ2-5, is GAGVSQSPSNKVTEKGKDVELRCDPISGHTALYWYRQSLGQGLEFLIYFQGNSAPDKSGLPSDRFSAERTGGSVSTLTIQRTQQEDSAVYLCASSYRDRAQTQYFGPGTRLLVL.

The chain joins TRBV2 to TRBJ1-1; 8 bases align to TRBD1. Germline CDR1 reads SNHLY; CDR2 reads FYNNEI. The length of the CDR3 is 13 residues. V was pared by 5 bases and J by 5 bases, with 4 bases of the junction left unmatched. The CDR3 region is CASSRQGWTEAFF. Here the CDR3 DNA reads TGTGCCAGCAGTAGACAGGGGTGGACTGAAGCTTTCTTT.

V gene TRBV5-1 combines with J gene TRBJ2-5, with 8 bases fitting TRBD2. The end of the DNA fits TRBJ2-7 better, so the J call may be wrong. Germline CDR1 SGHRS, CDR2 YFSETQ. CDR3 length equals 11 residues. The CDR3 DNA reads TGCGCCAGCAGCCGGGGGGGCGAGCAGTACTTC. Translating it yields CASSRGGEQYF.

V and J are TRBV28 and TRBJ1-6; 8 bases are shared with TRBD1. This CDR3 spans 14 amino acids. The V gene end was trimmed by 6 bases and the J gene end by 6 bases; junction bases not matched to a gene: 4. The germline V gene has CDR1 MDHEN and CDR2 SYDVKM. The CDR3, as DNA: TGTGCCAGCAGGACGGGACAGGCTAATTCACCCCTCCACTTT. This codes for CASRTGQANSPLHF.

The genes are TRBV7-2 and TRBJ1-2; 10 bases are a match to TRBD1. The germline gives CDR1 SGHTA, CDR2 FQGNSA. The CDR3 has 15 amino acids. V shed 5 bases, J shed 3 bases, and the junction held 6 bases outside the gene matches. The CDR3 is CASSPGQGGYYGYTF. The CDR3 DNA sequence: TGTGCCAGCAGCCCAGGACAGGGGGGATACTATGGCTACACCTTC. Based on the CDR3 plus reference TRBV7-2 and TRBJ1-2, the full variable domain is GAGVSQSPSNKVTEKGKDVELRCDPISGHTALYWYRQSLGQGLEFLIYFQGNSAPDKSGLPSDRFSAERTGGSVSTLTIQRTQQEDSAVYLCASSPGQGGYYGYTFGSGTRLTVV.

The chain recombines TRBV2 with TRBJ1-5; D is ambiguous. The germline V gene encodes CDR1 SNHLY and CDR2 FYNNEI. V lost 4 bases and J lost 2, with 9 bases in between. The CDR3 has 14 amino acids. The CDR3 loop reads CASSGQRGNQPQHF. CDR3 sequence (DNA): TGTGCCAGCAGTGGGCAGAGGGGCAATCAGCCCCAGCATTTT. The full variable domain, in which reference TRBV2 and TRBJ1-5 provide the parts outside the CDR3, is EPEVTQTPSHQVTQMGQEVILRCVPISNHLYFYWYRQILGQKVEFLVSFYNNEISEKSEIFDDQFSVERPDGSNFTLKIRSTKLEDSAMYFCASSGQRGNQPQHFGDGTRLSIL.

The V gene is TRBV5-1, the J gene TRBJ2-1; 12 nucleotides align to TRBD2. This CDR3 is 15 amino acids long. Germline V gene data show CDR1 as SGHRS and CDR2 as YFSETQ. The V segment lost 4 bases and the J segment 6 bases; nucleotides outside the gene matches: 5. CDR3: CASSAQTSGSNEQFF. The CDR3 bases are TGCGCCAGCAGCGCTCAGACTAGCGGGAGCAATGAGCAGTTCTTC. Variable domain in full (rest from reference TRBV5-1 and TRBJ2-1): KAGVTQTPRYLIKTRGQQVTLSCSPISGHRSVSWYQQTPGQGLQFLFEYFSETQRNKGNFPGRFSGRQFSNSRSEMNVSTLELGDSALYLCASSAQTSGSNEQFFGPGTRLTVL.

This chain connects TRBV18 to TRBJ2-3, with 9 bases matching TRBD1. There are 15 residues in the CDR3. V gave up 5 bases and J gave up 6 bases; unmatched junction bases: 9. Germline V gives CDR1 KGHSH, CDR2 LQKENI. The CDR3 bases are TGTGCCAGCTCAACTATGGGACAGGGTAGTGATACGCAGTATTTT. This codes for CASSTMGQGSDTQYF.

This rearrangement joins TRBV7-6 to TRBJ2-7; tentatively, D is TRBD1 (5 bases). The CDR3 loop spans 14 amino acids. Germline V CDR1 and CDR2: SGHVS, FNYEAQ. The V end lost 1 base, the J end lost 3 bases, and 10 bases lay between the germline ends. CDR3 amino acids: CASSLGGPYYEQYF. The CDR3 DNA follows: TGTGCCAGCAGCTTAGGGGGCCCTTACTACGAGCAGTACTTC.

CDR3 loop: CASSLVQNQPQHF. In DNA, the CDR3 is TGTGCCAGCAGCTTAGTACAGAATCAGCCCCAGCATTTT. This chain joins TRBV7-2 and TRBJ1-5; no definite D call. Germline V CDR1 and CDR2: SGHTA, FQGNSA. V lost 1 base and J 4 bases, leaving 5 bases between the germline ends. The CDR3 is 13 residues long.

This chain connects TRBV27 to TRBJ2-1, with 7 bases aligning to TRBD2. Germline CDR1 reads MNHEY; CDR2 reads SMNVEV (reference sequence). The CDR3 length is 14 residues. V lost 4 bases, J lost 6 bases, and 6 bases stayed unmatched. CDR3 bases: TGTGCCAGCAGTTGGGCGGGAGCAACCAATGAGCAGTTCTTC. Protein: CASSWAGATNEQFF.

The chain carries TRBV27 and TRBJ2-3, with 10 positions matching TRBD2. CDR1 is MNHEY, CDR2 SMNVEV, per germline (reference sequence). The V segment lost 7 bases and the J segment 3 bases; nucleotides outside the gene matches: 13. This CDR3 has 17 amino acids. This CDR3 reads CASKFLLASGSTDTQYF. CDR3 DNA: TGTGCCAGCAAATTCCTTTTGGCTAGCGGGAGTACAGATACGCAGTATTTT.

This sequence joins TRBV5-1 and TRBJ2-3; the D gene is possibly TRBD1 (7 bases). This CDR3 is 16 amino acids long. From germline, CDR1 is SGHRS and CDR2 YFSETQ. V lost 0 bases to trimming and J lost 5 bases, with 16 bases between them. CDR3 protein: CASSLGGRGEVDTQYF. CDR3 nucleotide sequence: TGCGCCAGCAGCTTGGGCGGCAGGGGGGAAGTAGATACGCAGTATTTT.

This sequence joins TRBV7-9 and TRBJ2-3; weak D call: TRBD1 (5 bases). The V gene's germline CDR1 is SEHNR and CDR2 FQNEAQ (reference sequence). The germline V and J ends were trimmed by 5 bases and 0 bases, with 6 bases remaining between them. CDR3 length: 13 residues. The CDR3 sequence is CASSRQSTDTQYF. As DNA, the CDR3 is TGTGCCAGCAGCCGACAGAGCACAGATACGCAGTATTTT.

CDR3 protein: CASSFIRQGEAFF. Written as DNA, the CDR3 is TGTGCCAGCAGCTTTATCCGACAGGGAGAAGCTTTCTTT. J is TRBJ1-1 and V is TRBV7-2; TRBD1 agrees at 7 bases. The germline gives CDR1 SGHTA, CDR2 FQGNSA. This CDR3 is built from 13 residues. Trimming removed 3 bases from V and 8 bases from J; junction bases left unmatched: 6.

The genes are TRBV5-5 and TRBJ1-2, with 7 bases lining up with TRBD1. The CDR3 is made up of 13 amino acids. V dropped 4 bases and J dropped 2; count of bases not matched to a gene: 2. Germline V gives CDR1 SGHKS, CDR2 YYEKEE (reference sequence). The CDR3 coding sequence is TGTGCCAGCAGCATGGACAGGAACTATGGCTACACCTTC. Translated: CASSMDRNYGYTF. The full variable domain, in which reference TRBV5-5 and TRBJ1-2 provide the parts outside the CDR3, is DAGVTQSPTHLIKTRGQQVTLRCSPISGHKSVSWYQQVLGQGPQFIFQYYEKEERGRGNFPDRFSARQFPNYSSELNVNALLLGDSALYLCASSMDRNYGYTFGSGTRLTVV.

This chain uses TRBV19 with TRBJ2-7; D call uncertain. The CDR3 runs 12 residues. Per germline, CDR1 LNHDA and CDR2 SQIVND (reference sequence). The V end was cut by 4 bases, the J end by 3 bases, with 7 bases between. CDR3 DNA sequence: TGTGCCAGTAGTAGCGGAAACTACGAGCAGTACTTC. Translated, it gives CASSSGNYEQYF. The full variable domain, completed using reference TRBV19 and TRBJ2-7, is DGGITQSPKYLFRKEGQNVTLSCEQNLNHDAMYWYRQDPGQGLRLIYYSQIVNDFQKGDIAEGYSVSREKKESFPLTVTSAQKNPTAFYLCASSSGNYEQYFGPGTRLTVT.

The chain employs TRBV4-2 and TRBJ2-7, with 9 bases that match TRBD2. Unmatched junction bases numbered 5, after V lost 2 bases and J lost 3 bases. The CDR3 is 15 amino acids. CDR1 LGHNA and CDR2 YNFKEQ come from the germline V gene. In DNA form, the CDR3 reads TGTGCCAGCAGCCAAAGGGCTAGCGGGATCTACGAGCAGTACTTC. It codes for CASSQRASGIYEQYF.

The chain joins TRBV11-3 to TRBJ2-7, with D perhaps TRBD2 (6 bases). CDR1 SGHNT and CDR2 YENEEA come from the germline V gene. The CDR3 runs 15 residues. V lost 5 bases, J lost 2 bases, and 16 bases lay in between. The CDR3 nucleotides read TGTGCCAGCAGCGTTAGCGGAGGGAAGCCCTACGAGCAGTACTTC. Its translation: CASSVSGGKPYEQYF.